The entry that follows covers one TCR beta chain sequence. Original handling: For the immunoSEQ data, sequences were junction-only without quality scores, so filtering differed. Produced via immunoSEQ multiplex PCR; TCRdb's table is partial and in-frame only. The V and J calls and the clone size are those of that table, but D and trimming were determined from the DNA. Among approximately 620,000 clones listed, around 97% were seen once. The sample comes from a study of shared clonotypes between healthy human individuals. Study in general: Per donor, CD8 memory used one plate, CD8 naive used two, CD4 memory used three and CD4 naive used three.

Germline V gives CDR1 ENHRY, CDR2 SYGVKD. The J segment lost 2 bases and the V segment lost 5 bases, leaving 20 bases of the junction unmatched. The CDR3 runs to 20 residues. Every donor was a Caucasian adult from Nashville, Tennessee. The chain recombines TRBV10-3 with TRBJ2-1, with TRBD1 identical over 8 bases. The sequencing sample was made of naive CD4+ T cells sorted from blood. Subset denoted: CD45RA+ positively selected. This receptor was identified in a woman in her 30s in good health. As DNA, the CDR3 is TGTGCCATCAGTCAACCGCCTGTGACAGGGGTGGGAAAGACCTACAATGAGCAGTTCTTC. Protein product: CAISQPPVTGVGKTYNEQFF.